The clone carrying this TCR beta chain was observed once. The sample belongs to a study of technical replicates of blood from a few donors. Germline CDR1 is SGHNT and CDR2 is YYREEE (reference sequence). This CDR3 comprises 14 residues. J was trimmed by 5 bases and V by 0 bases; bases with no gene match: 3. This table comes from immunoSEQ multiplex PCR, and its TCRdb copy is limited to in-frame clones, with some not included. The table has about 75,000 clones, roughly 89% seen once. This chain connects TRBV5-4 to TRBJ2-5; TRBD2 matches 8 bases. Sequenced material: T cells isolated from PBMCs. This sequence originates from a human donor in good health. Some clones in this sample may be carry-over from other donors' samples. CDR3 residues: CASSLVGGAETQYF. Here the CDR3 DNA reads TGTGCCAGCAGCTTGGTCGGGGGGGCCGAGACCCAGTACTTC. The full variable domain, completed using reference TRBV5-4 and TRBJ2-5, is ETGVTQSPTHLIKTRGQQVTLRCSSQSGHNTVSWYQQALGQGPQFIFQYYREEENGRGNFPPRFSGLQFPNYSSELNVNALELDDSALYLCASSLVGGAETQYFGPGTRLLVL.